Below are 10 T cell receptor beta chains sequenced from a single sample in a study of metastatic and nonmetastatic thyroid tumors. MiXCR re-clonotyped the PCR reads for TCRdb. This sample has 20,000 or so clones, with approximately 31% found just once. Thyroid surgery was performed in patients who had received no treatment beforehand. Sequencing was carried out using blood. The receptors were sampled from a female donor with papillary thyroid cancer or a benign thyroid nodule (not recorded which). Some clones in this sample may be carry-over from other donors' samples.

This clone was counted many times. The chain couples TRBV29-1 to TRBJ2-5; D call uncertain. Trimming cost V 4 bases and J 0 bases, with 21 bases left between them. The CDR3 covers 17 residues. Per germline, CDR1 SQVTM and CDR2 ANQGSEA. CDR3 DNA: TGCAGCGTTGCCTCCTCGGTCTCAGCATTGTACCAAGAGACCCAGTACTTC. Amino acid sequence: CSVASSVSALYQETQYF. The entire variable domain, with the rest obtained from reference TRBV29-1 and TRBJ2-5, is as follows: SAVISQKPSRDICQRGTSLTIQCQVDSQVTMMFWYRQQPGQSLTLIATANQGSEATYESGFVIDKFPISRPNLTFSTLTVSNMSPEDSSIYLCSVASSVSALYQETQYFGPGTRLLVL.

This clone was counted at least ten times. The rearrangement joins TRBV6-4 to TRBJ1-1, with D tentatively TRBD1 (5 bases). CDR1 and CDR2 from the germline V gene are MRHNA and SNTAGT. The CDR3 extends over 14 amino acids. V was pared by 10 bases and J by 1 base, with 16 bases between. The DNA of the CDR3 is TGTGCCACCAGACTGAGCAGGGAGAACACTGAAGCTTTCTTT. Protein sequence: CATRLSRENTEAFF.

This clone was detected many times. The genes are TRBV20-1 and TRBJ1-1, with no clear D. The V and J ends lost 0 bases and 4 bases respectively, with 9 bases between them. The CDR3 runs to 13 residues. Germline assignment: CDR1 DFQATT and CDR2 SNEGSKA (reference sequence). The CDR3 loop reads CSAREDGFTEAFF. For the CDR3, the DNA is TGCAGTGCTAGAGAGGATGGCTTCACTGAAGCTTTCTTT.

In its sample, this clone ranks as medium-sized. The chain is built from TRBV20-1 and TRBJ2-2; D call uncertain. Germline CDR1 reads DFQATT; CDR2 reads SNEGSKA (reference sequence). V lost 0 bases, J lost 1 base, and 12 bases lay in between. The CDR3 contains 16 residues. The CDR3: CSARDLQELNTGELFF. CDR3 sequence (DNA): TGCAGTGCTAGAGATCTCCAAGAATTGAACACCGGGGAGCTGTTTTTT.

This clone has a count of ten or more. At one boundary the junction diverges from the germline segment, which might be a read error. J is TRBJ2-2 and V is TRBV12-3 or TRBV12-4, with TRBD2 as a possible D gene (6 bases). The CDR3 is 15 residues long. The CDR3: CASSTGTPYTGELSF. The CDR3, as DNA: TGTGCCAGCAGTACCGGGACTCCTTACACCGGGGAGCTGTCTTTT.

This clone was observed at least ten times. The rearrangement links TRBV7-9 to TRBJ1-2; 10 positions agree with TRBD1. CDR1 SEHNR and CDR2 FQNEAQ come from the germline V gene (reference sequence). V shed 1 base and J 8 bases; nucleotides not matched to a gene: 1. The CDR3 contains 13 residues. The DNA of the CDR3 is TGTGCCAGCAGCTTAGGACAGGGGGCCGGCTACACCTTC. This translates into CASSLGQGAGYTF.

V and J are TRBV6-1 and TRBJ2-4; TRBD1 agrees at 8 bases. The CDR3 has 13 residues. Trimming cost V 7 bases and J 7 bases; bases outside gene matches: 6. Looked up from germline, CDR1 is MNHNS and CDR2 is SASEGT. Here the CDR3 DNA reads TGTGCCAGCATTGGGGGACAGGCGAACATTCAGTACTTC. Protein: CASIGGQANIQYF.

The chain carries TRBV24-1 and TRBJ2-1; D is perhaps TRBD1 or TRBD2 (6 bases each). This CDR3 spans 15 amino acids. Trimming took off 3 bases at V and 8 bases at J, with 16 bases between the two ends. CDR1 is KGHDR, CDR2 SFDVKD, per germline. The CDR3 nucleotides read TGTGCCACCAGTGATCCGACAGGCGGGGAGGATGAGCAGTTCTTC. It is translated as CATSDPTGGEDEQFF.

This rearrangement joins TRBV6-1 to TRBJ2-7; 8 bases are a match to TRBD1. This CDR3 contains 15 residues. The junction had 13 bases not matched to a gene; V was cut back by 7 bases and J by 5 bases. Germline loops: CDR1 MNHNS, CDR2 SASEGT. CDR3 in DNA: TGTGCCAGCACCGCACCCGGGACAGGAAGGGACGAGCAGTACTTC. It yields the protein CASTAPGTGRDEQYF.

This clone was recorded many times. The CDR3 reads CASSSRTGPGEQYF. The CDR3 bases are TGTGCCAGCAGCTCCCGGACAGGCCCTGGGGAGCAGTACTTC. This sequence joins TRBV9 and TRBJ2-7; 7 nucleotides match TRBD1. CDR1 and CDR2 from the germline V gene are SGDLS and YYNGEE. CDR3 length: 14 residues. With 4 bases clipped from V and 7 bases from J, the junction kept 11 bases outside the gene matches.